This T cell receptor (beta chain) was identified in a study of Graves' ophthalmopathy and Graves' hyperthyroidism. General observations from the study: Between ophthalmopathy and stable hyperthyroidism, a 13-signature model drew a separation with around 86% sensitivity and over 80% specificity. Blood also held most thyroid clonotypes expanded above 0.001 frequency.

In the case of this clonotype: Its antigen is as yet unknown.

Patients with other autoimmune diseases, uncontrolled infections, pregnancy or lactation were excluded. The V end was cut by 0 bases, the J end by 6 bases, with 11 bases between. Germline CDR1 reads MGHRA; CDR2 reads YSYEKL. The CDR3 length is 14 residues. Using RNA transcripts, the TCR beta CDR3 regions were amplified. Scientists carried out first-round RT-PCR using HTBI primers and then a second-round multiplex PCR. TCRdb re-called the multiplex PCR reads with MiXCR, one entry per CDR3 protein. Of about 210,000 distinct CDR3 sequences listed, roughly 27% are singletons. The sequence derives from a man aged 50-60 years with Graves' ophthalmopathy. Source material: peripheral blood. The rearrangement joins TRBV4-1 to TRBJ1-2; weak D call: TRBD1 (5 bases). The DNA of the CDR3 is TGCGCCAGCAGCCAAGAGAAGGGGTCTGATGGCTACACCTTC. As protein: CASSQEKGSDGYTF.